This T cell receptor beta chain was identified in a study of cytomegalovirus exposure and HLA in healthy donors. Primers for the PCR totalled 60 Vbeta and 13 Jbeta. Method: immunoSEQ multiplex PCR; TCRdb's copy keeps in-frame clones and lacks some. The table records 140,000 to 150,000 clones, over 70% of them present only once. The receptor comes from a middle-aged man in good health and CMV-seronegative. The source material was PBMCs.

The CDR3 is CASSEEMDREVEGQPQHF. CDR3 sequence (DNA): TGTGCCAGCAGTGAAGAGATGGACAGGGAAGTAGAGGGTCAGCCCCAGCATTTT. The chain joins TRBV2 to TRBJ1-5; 8 nucleotides align to TRBD1. Germline-derived CDR1 and CDR2 are SNHLY and FYNNEI. With 1 base clipped from V and 6 bases from J, the junction kept 14 bases outside the gene matches. This CDR3 region has 18 residues.